Below, 9 T cell receptor beta chains from the same sample are listed, as sequenced in a study of human T cells and chemical hapten exposure. Time point described: patch test 3, about 24 weeks after DPC sensitization. The treatment here: therapeutic diphenylcyclopropenone sensitization with weekly scalp DPC. TCRdb redid the calling of the RACE reads with MiXCR, one entry per CDR3 protein. The sample carries about 190,000 distinct CDR3 sequences, more than 20% recorded once. This sample comprised whole blood, obtained in connection with sensitization to the hapten diphenylcyclopropenone (DPC). These receptor sequences come from a woman aged 40 to 50 with alopecia areata. Some clones in this sample may be carry-over from other donors' samples.

This chain links TRBV2 with TRBJ2-7, with D perhaps matching TRBD1 (5 bases). Between the trimmed V and J ends, which lost 10 bases and 7 bases, there was a span of 20 bases. Germline V gene data show CDR1 as SNHLY and CDR2 as FYNNEI. This CDR3 is 13 amino acids long. The CDR3 sequence is CATRVDLPGEQYF. The CDR3 nucleotides read TGTGCCACCAGGGTCGATTTGCCAGGGGAGCAGTACTTC.

A few counts support this clonotype. The rearrangement joins TRBV20-1 to TRBJ2-3; unclear D gene. Per the germline V gene, CDR1 is DFQATT and CDR2 is SNEGSKA (reference sequence). With 6 bases removed from V and 0 bases from J, the gap between germline ends came to 22 bases. The CDR3 covers 17 residues. The CDR3 DNA is TGCAGTGCCGATACCCGTTGGCGCGGCCAGAGCACAGATACGCAGTATTTT. Translation gives CSADTRWRGQSTDTQYF.

This clonotype was recorded a few times. This sequence joins TRBV7-9 and TRBJ2-2, with D possibly matching TRBD1 (6 bases). Germline CDR1 SEHNR, CDR2 FQNEAQ (reference sequence). Trimming shortened V by 5 bases and J by 2 bases, and 18 bases separated the two germline ends. The CDR3 spans 17 residues. CDR3 protein: CASSRQTGTTNTGELFF. CDR3 nucleotides: TGTGCCAGCAGCCGTCAAACCGGGACAACTAACACCGGGGAGCTGTTTTTT.

This clonotype was detected a few times. The rearrangement uses TRBV5-1 and TRBJ2-7, with D maybe TRBD1 (5 bases). The CDR3 consists of 13 residues. Between the trimmed V and J ends, which lost 4 bases and 3 bases, there was a span of 11 bases. CDR1 is SGHRS and CDR2 is YFSETQ in the germline V gene. The CDR3 nucleotides read TGCGCCAGCAGCCCATGGGGCAGCTACGAGCAGTACTTC. It translates to CASSPWGSYEQYF.

The chain links TRBV28 to TRBJ2-1; D is undetermined. With 1 base removed from V and 7 bases from J, the gap between germline ends came to 14 bases. The germline CDR1 and CDR2 sequences are MDHEN and SYDVKM. The CDR3 spans 15 residues. The CDR3 DNA is TGTGCCAGCAGTTTATCGAGTCCTCCGGCGAATGAGCAGTTCTTC. Translation gives CASSLSSPPANEQFF.

This clonotype was picked up a small number of times. The rearrangement uses TRBV6-4 and TRBJ1-5; D remains unclear. The CDR3 contains 13 residues. The germline gives CDR1 MRHNA, CDR2 SNTAGT. The V end was cut by 4 bases, the J end by 0 bases, with 4 bases between. The CDR3 nucleotides read TGTGCCAGCAGTGCAGATAGCAATCAGCCCCAGCATTTT. Residues: CASSADSNQPQHF.

This clonotype has a handful of counts. CDR3: CSARTTNYGYTF. CDR3 nucleotide sequence: TGCAGTGCTAGGACGACTAACTATGGCTACACCTTC. The chain recombines TRBV20-1 with TRBJ1-2, with D uncertain. V lost 3 bases and J lost 0, with 5 bases in between. This CDR3 region has 12 residues. Per the germline V gene, CDR1 is DFQATT and CDR2 is SNEGSKA (reference sequence).

The chain is built from TRBV6-5 and TRBJ1-1; D gene unclear. In germline, CDR1 is MNHEY, CDR2 SVGAGI. Trimming removed 1 base at V and 5 bases at J, with 14 bases between. This CDR3 is 15 amino acids long. CDR3 nucleotides: TGTGCCAGCAGTTACTTGCCGGGTAGTCGAACTGAAGCTTTCTTT. Its protein is CASSYLPGSRTEAFF.

This clonotype has more than one count but fewer than ten. This chain uses TRBV27 with TRBJ2-3, with TRBD2 matching over 9 bases. V gave up 5 bases and J gave up 4 bases; unmatched junction bases: 10. The CDR3 spans 16 residues. The germline CDR1 and CDR2 sequences are MNHEY and SMNVEV (reference sequence). This CDR3 is CASSLRSSGKADTQYF. The DNA of the CDR3 is TGTGCCAGCAGTCTCCGATCTAGCGGGAAGGCAGATACGCAGTATTTT.